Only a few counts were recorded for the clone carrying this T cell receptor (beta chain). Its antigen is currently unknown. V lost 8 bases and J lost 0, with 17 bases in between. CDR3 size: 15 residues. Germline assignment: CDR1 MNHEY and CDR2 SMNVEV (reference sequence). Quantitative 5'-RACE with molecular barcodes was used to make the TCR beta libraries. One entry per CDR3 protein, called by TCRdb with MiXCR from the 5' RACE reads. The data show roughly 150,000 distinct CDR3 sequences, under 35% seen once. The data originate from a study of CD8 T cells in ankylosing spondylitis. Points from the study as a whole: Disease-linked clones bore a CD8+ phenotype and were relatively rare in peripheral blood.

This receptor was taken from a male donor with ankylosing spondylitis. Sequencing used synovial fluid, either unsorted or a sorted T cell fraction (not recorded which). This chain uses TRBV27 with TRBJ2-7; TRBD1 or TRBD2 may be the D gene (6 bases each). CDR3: CASRRGGRRSYEQYF. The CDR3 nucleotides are TGTGCCAGCCGTAGAGGGGGGCGGCGCTCCTACGAGCAGTACTTC.